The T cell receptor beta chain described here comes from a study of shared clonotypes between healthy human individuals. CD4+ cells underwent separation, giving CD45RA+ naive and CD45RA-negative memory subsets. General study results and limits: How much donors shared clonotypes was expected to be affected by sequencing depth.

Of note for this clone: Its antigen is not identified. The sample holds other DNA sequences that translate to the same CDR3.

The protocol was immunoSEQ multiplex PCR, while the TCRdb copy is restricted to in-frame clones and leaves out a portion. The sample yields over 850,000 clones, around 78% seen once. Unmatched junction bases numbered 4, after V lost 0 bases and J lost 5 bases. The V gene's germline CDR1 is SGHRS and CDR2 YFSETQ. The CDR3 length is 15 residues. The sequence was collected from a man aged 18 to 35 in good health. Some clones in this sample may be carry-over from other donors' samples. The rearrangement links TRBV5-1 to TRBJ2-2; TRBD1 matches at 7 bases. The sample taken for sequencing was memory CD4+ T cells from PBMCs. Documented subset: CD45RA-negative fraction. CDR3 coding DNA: TGCGCCAGCAGCTTGGTGGCAGGGGGAACCGGGGAGCTGTTTTTT. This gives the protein CASSLVAGGTGELFF.